Described below is a single T cell receptor (beta chain) sequence and its context. Antigen unknown. Trimming shortened V by 8 bases and J by 2 bases, and 12 bases separated the two germline ends. The V gene's germline CDR1 is KGHSH and CDR2 LQKENI. The length of the CDR3 is 13 residues. The record originates from a study of blood T cells in healthy people across ages. Study-wide results and caveats: The study found TCR beta diversity correlated strongly with naive T cell percentage. Older age went with lower TCR beta diversity per million T cells, in a roughly linear way. A greater number of naive CD4+ cells and higher diversity distinguished long-lived donors from aged donors.

The use of a sample-barcoded 5' primer and a J-beta primer mix characterized a second PCR of about 7 to 12 cycles. Any given sample supplied a minimum of 3 million CDR3-containing paired-end reads. TCRdb processed the 5' RACE reads anew with MiXCR; each CDR3 protein has one entry. The sample comprises roughly 800,000 distinct CDR3 sequences, roughly 64% of which are singletons, and around 20% rests with the top ten. The rearrangement uses TRBV18 and TRBJ2-5, with unresolved D. This TCR was sampled from a man in his thirties or forties in good health. The sample consisted of blood. CDR3 sequence (DNA): TGTGCCAGCGTGGCAGATAAACAAGAGACCCAGTACTTC. Its protein is CASVADKQETQYF.